This T cell receptor (beta chain) was identified during a study of blood T cell repertoires in COVID-19. Across the study: COVID-19 samples from acute and convalescent phases originated in the United States, Italy and Spain. The analysed material was cDNA or gDNA that came from T cells, B-cell-depleted T cells, or PBMCs.

Some clones are missing from TCRdb's copy, which holds only in-frame ones; the method was immunoSEQ multiplex PCR. Found here are about 300,000 clones, roughly 85% of them singletons; the top ten hold 2% to 3%. All enrollees were roughly 18 to 89 years old and from about 25 US areas. Each participant's cohort was designated according to participant-reported clinical history. The CDR3 has 13 residues. V lost 1 base, J lost 2 bases, and 4 bases lay in between. Germline V CDR1 and CDR2: SGHVS, FQNEAQ. This TCR was recovered from a woman in her 50s who had recovered from COVID-19. The chain couples TRBV7-8 to TRBJ2-3; D remains ambiguous. Sequencing was done on a sample of PBMCs or T cells enriched from blood (not recorded which). The CDR3 DNA reads TGTGCCAGCAGCTTAGGTCTCACAGATACGCAGTATTTT. Protein sequence: CASSLGLTDTQYF.